The present entry profiles one T cell receptor beta chain with its context. One end of the junction varies from germline; a read error may be responsible. The table came from immunoSEQ multiplex PCR; TCRdb's copy has only in-frame clones and leaves some out. Of 150,000 to 200,000 clones listed, almost 90% are singletons. Germline assignment: CDR1 SGHAT and CDR2 FQNNGV. The CDR3 sequence is 12 residues long. The data belong to a study of control samples from healthy donors and cancer patients. The specimen was blood. The rearrangement links TRBV11-2 to TRBJ2-2; D is unresolved. This TCR came from a woman aged 25 to 45 in good health. The DNA of the CDR3 is TGTGCCAGCCGCTTCCCGGCCGGGGAGCTGTTTTTT. This gives the protein CASRFPAGELFF.